These 7 T cell receptor beta chains originate from one sample sequenced in a study of cytomegalovirus exposure and HLA in healthy donors (dated by TCRdb to 2016 to 2017). Library construction relied on the immunoSEQ multiplex PCR assay. A mixture of 60 forward primers for TCR Vbeta segments and 13 reverse primers for TCR Jbeta segments was used in the multiplex PCR. In TCRdb, the immuneACCESS table is reduced to in-frame sequences with V and J assigned. These tables do not hold every clone; where another copy was compared, an unresolved V gene accounts for under half, and the others remain unexplained. The sample table contains about 140,000 clones; only one count was recorded for almost 85% of them. 1.5% to 2.5% of the sample rests with the top ten. Source material: PBMCs. Receptors originate from a woman between 40 and 55 years old in good health and CMV-seronegative.

The chain combines TRBV2 with TRBJ2-3; 7 bases map to TRBD2. The germline gives CDR1 SNHLY, CDR2 FYNNEI. V shed 10 bases, J shed 0 bases, and the junction held 10 bases outside the gene matches. The CDR3 sequence is 15 residues long. CDR3 nucleotides: TGTGCCATCTCCGGGAGGCTAGGTAGCACAGATACGCAGTATTTT. It codes for CAISGRLGSTDTQYF. Full variable domain (missing parts from reference TRBV2 and TRBJ2-3): EPEVTQTPSHQVTQMGQEVILRCVPISNHLYFYWYRQILGQKVEFLVSFYNNEISEKSEIFDDQFSVERPDGSNFTLKIRSTKLEDSAMYFCAISGRLGSTDTQYFGPGTRLTVL.

CDR3 sequence: CASSRGTSGYEQYF. The DNA of the CDR3 is TGTGCCAGCAGCAGGGGGACTAGTGGGTACGAGCAGTACTTC. The chain employs TRBV5-6 and TRBJ2-5; 8 nucleotides align to TRBD2. The DNA end favors TRBJ2-7, so the J call may be wrong. Germline CDR1 and CDR2: SGHDT and YYEEEE. The CDR3 length is 14 residues.

V usage is TRBV4-2 and J usage is TRBJ1-2, with D unresolved. Trimming shortened V by 0 bases and J by 4 bases, and 6 bases separated the two germline ends. Germline V CDR1 and CDR2: LGHNA, YNFKEQ. The CDR3 totals 13 residues. The CDR3 DNA reads TGTGCCAGCAGCCAAGAAATCCTCTATGGCTACACCTTC. Its translation is CASSQEILYGYTF.

The genes are TRBV25-1 and TRBJ1-1; D might be TRBD1 (6 bases). There are 14 residues in the CDR3. V was shortened by 3 bases and J by 4 bases, with 12 bases between the two germline ends. Germline V lookup: CDR1 MGHDK, CDR2 SYGVNS. Here the CDR3 reads CASSENRDGTEAFF. The CDR3 coding sequence is TGTGCCAGCAGTGAGAACAGGGACGGCACTGAAGCTTTCTTT.

This rearrangement joins TRBV4-2 to TRBJ2-7; TRBD2 aligns across 7 bases. The CDR3 has 14 amino acids. From germline, CDR1 is LGHNA and CDR2 YNFKEQ. The junction had 3 bases not matched to a gene; V was cut back by 4 bases and J by 0 bases. In nucleotides, the CDR3 is TGTGCCAGCAGCCCGAGCGGGACCTCCTACGAGCAGTACTTC. This gives the protein CASSPSGTSYEQYF.

The rearrangement joins TRBV6-1 to TRBJ2-3, with 7 bases lining up with TRBD1. CDR3 length: 18 residues. Germline V gene data show CDR1 as MNHNS and CDR2 as SASEGT. V lost 2 bases, J lost 0 bases, and 11 bases stayed unmatched. CDR3 DNA sequence: TGTGCCAGCAGTGAAAACCGCGGCAGGGGGAAAAGCACAGATACGCAGTATTTT. It specifies CASSENRGRGKSTDTQYF.

This chain links TRBV6-1 with TRBJ1-2, with D hard to call. Trimming pared 5 bases from V and 0 bases from J, leaving 7 bases between. This CDR3 region has 13 residues. CDR1 is MNHNS, CDR2 SASEGT, per germline. The CDR3, as DNA: TGTGCCAGCAGTCCCGGGACTAACTATGGCTACACCTTC. Its protein is CASSPGTNYGYTF.